These T cell receptor beta chains were read from a single sample in a study of T-cell reconstitution after alpha-beta-depleted transplantation in children. TCRdb processed the PCR reads anew with MiXCR; each CDR3 protein has one entry. The sample records about 420,000 distinct CDR3 sequences, approximately 11% being singletons. The sample was PBMCs from the stem cell graft donor, taken from the stem cell graft. These TCRs come from a human donor who donated a stem cell graft to a child with acute myeloid leukemia. CDR3s leave out the opening cysteine and the closing phenylalanine or tryptophan.

j_call,v_call,cdr3_aa
TRBJ2-4,TRBV7-2,ASSLGTANIQY
TRBJ1-1,TRBV6-5,ASSYSKPVASTEAF
TRBJ2-3,TRBV11-2,ASSPSGLEAQY
TRBJ2-7,TRBV6-5,ASSYSTSGTKEQY
TRBJ1-3,TRBV18,ASSPSGGSSGNTIY
TRBJ2-1,TRBV7-2,ASSAGLAGFNEQF
TRBJ2-1,TRBV5-1,ASLRDGGPDNEQF
TRBJ1-3,TRBV11-2,ASSRGGVSSGNTIY
TRBJ2-7,TRBV7-2,ASSFSSGIGYEQY
TRBJ2-5,TRBV6-5,ASSTGETQY
TRBJ2-1,TRBV5-1,ASRYNGQASYNEQF
TRBJ2-3,TRBV2,ASSRDREDTQY
TRBJ1-2,TRBV3-1,ASSHGGNYGYT
TRBJ2-3,TRBV11-2,ASSSKYYREGVSDTQY
TRBJ2-1,TRBV7-9,ASQNPGQGNNEQF
TRBJ1-5,TRBV12-3/TRBV12-4,ASSPTGAQPQH
TRBJ2-7,TRBV20-1,SASFGGSNYEQY
TRBJ2-5,TRBV5-4,ASRRTSRETQY
TRBJ2-1,TRBV4-1,ASSQGRDRNEQF
TRBJ2-7,TRBV7-7,ASNPSPHRDYYEQY
TRBJ2-7,TRBV7-6,ASSFSTGKSYEQY
TRBJ2-1,TRBV7-3,ASSPPEAGGAMNEQF
TRBJ2-1,TRBV12-3/TRBV12-4,ASSLGTEQF
TRBJ2-7,TRBV7-8,ASSTKRTGSGEQY
TRBJ1-2,TRBV12-3/TRBV12-4,ASSHRAGSQGNYGYT
TRBJ2-2,TRBV12-3/TRBV12-4,ASSFLAGDATGELF
TRBJ2-1,TRBV5-6,ASSLDRDAYNEQF
TRBJ2-5,TRBV6-1,ATSGAVETQY
TRBJ1-4,TRBV5-1,ASSWDGVPNEKLF
TRBJ2-3,TRBV27,ASRGLFGTDTQY
TRBJ2-3,TRBV7-2,ASSFSAVITDTQY
TRBJ1-5,TRBV20-1,SANLDKYSNQPQH
TRBJ2-3,TRBV20-1,SALSTASGADTQY
TRBJ1-2,TRBV27,ASSLRENYGYT
TRBJ1-1,TRBV18,ASSPGRGLVGTEAF
TRBJ2-5,TRBV6-2/TRBV6-3,ASSYDVLETQY
TRBJ1-6,TRBV10-2,ASSRQGSDYNSPLH
TRBJ2-2,TRBV20-1,SANTGTGIPGELF
TRBJ2-3,TRBV12-3/TRBV12-4,ASSFGLNTDTQY